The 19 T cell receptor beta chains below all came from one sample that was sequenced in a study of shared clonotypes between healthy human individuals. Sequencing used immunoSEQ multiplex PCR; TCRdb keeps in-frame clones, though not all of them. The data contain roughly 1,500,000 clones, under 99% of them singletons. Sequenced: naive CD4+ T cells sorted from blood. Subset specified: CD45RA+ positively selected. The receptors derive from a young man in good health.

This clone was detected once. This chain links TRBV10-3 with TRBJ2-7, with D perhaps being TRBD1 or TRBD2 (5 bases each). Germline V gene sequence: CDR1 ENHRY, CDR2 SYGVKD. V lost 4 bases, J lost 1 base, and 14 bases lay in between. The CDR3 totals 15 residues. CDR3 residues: CAISVTGAPSYEQYF. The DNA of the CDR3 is TGTGCCATCAGTGTGACCGGGGCTCCTTCCTACGAGCAGTACTTC.

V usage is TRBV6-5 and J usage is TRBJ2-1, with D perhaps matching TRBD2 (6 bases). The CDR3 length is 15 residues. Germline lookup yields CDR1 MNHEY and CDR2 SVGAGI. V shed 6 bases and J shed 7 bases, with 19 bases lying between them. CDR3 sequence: CASRTLGGRLNEQFF. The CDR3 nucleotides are TGTGCCAGCAGGACCTTGGGTGGGAGGCTGAATGAGCAGTTCTTC.

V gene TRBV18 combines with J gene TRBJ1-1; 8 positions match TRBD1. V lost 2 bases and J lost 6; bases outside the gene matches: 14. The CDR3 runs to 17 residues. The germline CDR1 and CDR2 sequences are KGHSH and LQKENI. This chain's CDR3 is CASSPSYRTGSFAEAFF. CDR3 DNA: TGTGCCAGCTCACCATCCTACAGGACAGGGAGCTTTGCTGAAGCTTTCTTT.

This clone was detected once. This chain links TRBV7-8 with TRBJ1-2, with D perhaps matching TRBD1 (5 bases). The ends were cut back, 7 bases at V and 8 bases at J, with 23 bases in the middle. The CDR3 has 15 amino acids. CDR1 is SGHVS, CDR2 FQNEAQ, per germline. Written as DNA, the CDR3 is TGTGCCAGCACCTTGGGGACCACCGGGAACTGGGGCTACACCTTC. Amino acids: CASTLGTTGNWGYTF.

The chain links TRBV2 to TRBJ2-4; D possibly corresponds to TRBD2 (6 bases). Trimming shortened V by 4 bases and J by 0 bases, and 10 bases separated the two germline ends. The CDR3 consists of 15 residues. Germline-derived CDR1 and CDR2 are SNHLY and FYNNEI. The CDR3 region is CASSGGELAKNIQYF. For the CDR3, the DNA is TGTGCCAGCAGTGGGGGGGAGCTAGCCAAAAACATTCAGTACTTC. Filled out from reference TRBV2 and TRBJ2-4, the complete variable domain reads EPEVTQTPSHQVTQMGQEVILRCVPISNHLYFYWYRQILGQKVEFLVSFYNNEISEKSEIFDDQFSVERPDGSNFTLKIRSTKLEDSAMYFCASSGGELAKNIQYFGAGTRLSVL.

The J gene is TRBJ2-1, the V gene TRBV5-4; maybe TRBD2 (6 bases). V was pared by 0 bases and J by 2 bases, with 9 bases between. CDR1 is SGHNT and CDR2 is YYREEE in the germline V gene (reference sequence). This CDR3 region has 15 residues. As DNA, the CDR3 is TGTGCCAGCAGCTTGGTGGGAGGCCCCTACAATGAGCAGTTCTTC. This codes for CASSLVGGPYNEQFF.

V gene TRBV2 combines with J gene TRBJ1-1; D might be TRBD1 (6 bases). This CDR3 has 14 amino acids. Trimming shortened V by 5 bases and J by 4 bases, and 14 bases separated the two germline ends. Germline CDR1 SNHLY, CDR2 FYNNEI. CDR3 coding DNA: TGTGCCAGCAGTAGCACAGGGTCCGGCACTGAAGCTTTCTTT. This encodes CASSSTGSGTEAFF.

CDR3 bases: TGTGCCAGCAGCGACGGACAGCATGCAACTAATGAAAAACTGTTTTTT. This gives the protein CASSDGQHATNEKLFF. The V gene is TRBV27, the J gene TRBJ1-4; D might be TRBD1 (6 bases). The CDR3 sequence is 16 residues long. The germline V gene encodes CDR1 MNHEY and CDR2 SMNVEV (reference sequence). V was cut by 6 bases and J by 0 bases, with 14 bases left in between.

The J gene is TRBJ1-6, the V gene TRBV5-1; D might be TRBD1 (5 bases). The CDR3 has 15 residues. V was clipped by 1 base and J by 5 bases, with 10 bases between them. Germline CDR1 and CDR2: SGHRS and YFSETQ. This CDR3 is CASSLRGENNSPLHF. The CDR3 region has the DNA TGCGCCAGCAGCTTGAGGGGAGAAAATAATTCACCCCTCCACTTT.

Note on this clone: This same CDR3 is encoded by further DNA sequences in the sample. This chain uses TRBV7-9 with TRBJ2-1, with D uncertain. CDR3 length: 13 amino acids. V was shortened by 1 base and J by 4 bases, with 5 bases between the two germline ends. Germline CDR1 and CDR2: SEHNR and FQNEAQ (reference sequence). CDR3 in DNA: TGTGCCAGCAGCTTAGGGCGTTACAATGAGCAGTTCTTC. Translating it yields CASSLGRYNEQFF.

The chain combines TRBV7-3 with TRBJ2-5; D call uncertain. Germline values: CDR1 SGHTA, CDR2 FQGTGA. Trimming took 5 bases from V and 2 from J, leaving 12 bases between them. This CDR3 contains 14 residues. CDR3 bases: TGTGCCAGCAGCCAATTCGAACGGCAAGAGACCCAGTACTTC. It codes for CASSQFERQETQYF.

CDR3 bases: TGTGCCAGCAGTGACAAACAGGGCGGAGAAAAACTGTTTTTT. Translated, it gives CASSDKQGGEKLFF. This chain uses TRBV6-1 with TRBJ1-4; tentative D call: TRBD1 (6 bases). This CDR3 spans 14 amino acids. Per the germline V gene, CDR1 is MNHNS and CDR2 is SASEGT. V was cut by 3 bases and J by 8 bases, with 13 bases left in between.

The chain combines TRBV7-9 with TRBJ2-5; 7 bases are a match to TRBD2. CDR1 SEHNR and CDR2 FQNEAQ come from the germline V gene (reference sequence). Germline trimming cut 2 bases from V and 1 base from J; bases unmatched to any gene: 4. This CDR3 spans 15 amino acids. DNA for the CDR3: TGTGCCAGCAGCTTAACCCGGACTAGCCAAGAGACCCAGTACTTC. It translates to CASSLTRTSQETQYF.

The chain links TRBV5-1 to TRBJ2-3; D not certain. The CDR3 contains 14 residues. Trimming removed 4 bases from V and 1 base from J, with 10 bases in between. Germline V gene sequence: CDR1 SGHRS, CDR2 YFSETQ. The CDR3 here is CASSVPEGTDTQYF. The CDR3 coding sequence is TGCGCCAGCAGCGTTCCTGAGGGCACAGATACGCAGTATTTT.

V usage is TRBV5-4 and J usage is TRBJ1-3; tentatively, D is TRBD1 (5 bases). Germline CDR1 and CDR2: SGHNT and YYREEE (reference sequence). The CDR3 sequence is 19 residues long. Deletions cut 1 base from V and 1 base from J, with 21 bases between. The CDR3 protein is CASSLRGVEPIESGNTIYF. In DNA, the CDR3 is TGTGCCAGCAGCTTGAGGGGTGTAGAACCGATAGAATCTGGAAACACCATATATTTT.

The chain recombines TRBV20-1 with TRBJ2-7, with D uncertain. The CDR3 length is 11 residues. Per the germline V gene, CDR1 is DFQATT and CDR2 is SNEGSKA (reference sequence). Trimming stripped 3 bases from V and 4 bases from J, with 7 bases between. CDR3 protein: CSASLDYEQYF. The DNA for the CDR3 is TGCAGTGCTAGTCTGGATTACGAGCAGTACTTC.

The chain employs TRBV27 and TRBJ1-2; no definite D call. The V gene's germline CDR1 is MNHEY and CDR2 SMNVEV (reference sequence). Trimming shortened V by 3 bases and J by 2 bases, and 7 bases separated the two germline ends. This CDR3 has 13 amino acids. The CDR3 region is CASSFDKNYGYTF. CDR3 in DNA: TGTGCCAGCAGTTTTGACAAGAACTATGGCTACACCTTC.

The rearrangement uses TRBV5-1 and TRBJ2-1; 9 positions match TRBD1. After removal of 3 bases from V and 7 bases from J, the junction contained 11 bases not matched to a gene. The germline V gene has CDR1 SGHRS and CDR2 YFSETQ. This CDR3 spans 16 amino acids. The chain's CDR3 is CASSWGTGSPRNEQFF. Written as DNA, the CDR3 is TGCGCCAGCAGCTGGGGGACAGGGTCGCCTCGGAATGAGCAGTTCTTC.

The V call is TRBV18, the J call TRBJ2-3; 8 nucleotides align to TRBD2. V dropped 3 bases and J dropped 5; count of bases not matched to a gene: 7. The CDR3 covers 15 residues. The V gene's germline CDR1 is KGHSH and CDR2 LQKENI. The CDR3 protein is CASSPGAGDQDTQYF. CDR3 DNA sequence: TGTGCCAGCTCACCGGGAGCGGGAGATCAAGATACGCAGTATTTT. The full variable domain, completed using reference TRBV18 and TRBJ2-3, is NAGVMQNPRHLVRRRGQEARLRCSPMKGHSHVYWYRQLPEEGLKFMVYLQKENIIDESGMPKERFSAEFPKEGPSILRIQQVVRGDSAAYFCASSPGAGDQDTQYFGPGTRLTVL.